These T cell receptor beta chains were read from a single sample in a study of blood T cell repertoires in COVID-19. Repertoires were generated with immunoSEQ multiplex PCR, while TCRdb's copy carries only in-frame clones and drops some. The sample consists of roughly 230,000 clones, 80% to 90% of them appearing once. The sequenced material came from peripheral blood. These receptors were collected from a woman between 40 and 50 years old who had recovered from COVID-19. The CDR3 runs from the conserved cysteine through the conserved F or W. Fields, in order: V gene, D gene, J gene, CDR3 protein, CDR3 DNA. The D gene is left open where the match is weak.

>TRBV5-6|-|TRBJ1-2
CASSRITGNNYGYTF
TGTGCCAGCAGCCGGATAACAGGGAATAACTATGGCTACACCTTC
>TRBV30|-|TRBJ2-7
CAWSGGVRELGHEQYF
TGTGCCTGGAGTGGGGGGGTTCGGGAACTAGGCCACGAGCAGTACTTC
>TRBV7-9|-|TRBJ1-1
CASSYGSENTEAFF
TGTGCCAGCAGCTATGGTTCAGAGAACACTGAAGCTTTCTTT
>TRBV29-1|TRBD2|TRBJ2-3
CSVGRSGSVADTQYF
TGCAGCGTTGGAAGGAGCGGGAGCGTCGCAGATACGCAGTATTTT
>TRBV27|-|TRBJ2-2
CASSFAGGANTGELFF
TGTGCCAGCAGTTTCGCTGGCGGGGCGAACACCGGGGAGCTGTTTTTT
>TRBV30|-|TRBJ1-4
CAWSVTAGEKLFF
TGTGCCTGGAGTGTAACAGCGGGCGAAAAACTGTTTTTT
>TRBV18|-|TRBJ1-1
CASSGDTEAFF
TGTGCCAGCTCCGGGGACACTGAAGCTTTCTTT
>TRBV18|-|TRBJ2-7
CASSPQGSYEQYF
TGTGCCAGCTCACCTCAGGGCAGCTACGAGCAGTACTTC
>TRBV5-4|-|TRBJ2-7
CASSLWVQDEQYF
TGTGCCAGCAGCTTGTGGGTTCAGGACGAGCAGTACTTC
>TRBV5-6|-|TRBJ1-5
CASSSEGGGGNQPQHF
TGTGCCAGCAGCTCTGAGGGTGGCGGTGGCAATCAGCCCCAGCATTTT
>TRBV19|TRBD1|TRBJ1-2
CAIQGGLYGYTF
TGTGCCATCCAGGGGGGCCTCTATGGCTACACCTTC
>TRBV30|-|TRBJ2-1
CAWSVGGDEQFF
TGTGCCTGGAGTGTAGGCGGGGATGAGCAGTTCTTC
>TRBV19|TRBD1|TRBJ2-5
CASSIWDRGLATQYF
TGTGCCAGTAGTATATGGGACAGGGGGCTTGCGACCCAGTACTTC
>TRBV9|-|TRBJ1-4
CASSPLGGSTNEKLFF
TGTGCCAGCAGCCCACTCGGGGGTTCGACTAATGAAAAACTGTTTTTT